Detailed here is one T cell receptor beta chain. The data belong to a study of blood T cell repertoires in COVID-19. Study in general: Some COVID-19 samples were acute and others convalescent; all came from the United States, Italy and Spain. The cDNA or gDNA used as material had been derived from T cells, B-cell-depleted T cells, or PBMCs.

Authors' analysis steps: How many nucleated cells were present was estimated from reference gene primer amplification. Assay: immunoSEQ multiplex PCR; the TCRdb copy retains only in-frame clones and omits some. That table furnishes V, J and clone size, whereas the DNA furnished D and trimming. The sample carries about 130,000 clones, about 89% recorded once. V was pared by 5 bases and J by 1 base, with 11 bases between. Germline CDR1 reads SGHTA; CDR2 reads FQGNSA. This CDR3 is 14 amino acids long. Patients in Seattle were enrolled during active infection, then followed longitudinally. The receptor was isolated from a woman in her 70s with COVID-19, enrolled during active disease. The chain links TRBV7-2 to TRBJ1-1; perhaps TRBD1 as D (5 bases). Material for sequencing was peripheral blood. CDR3 amino acids: CASSRTGSNTEAFF. The CDR3 DNA reads as TGTGCCAGCAGCAGAACAGGATCGAACACTGAAGCTTTCTTT.